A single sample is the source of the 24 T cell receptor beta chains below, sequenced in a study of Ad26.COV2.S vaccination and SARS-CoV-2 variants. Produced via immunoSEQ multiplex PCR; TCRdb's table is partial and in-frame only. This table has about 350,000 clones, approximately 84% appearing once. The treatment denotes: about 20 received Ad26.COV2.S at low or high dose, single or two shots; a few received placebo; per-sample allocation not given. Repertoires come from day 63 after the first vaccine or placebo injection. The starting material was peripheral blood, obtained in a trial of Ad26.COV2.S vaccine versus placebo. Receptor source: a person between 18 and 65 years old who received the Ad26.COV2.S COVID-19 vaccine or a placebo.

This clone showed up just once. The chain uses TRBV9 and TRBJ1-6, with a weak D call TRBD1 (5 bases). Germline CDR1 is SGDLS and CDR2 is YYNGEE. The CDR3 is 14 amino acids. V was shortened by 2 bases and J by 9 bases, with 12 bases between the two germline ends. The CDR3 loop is CASSVGRTGSPLHF. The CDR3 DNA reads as TGTGCCAGCAGCGTGGGGCGGACGGGTTCACCCCTCCACTTT.

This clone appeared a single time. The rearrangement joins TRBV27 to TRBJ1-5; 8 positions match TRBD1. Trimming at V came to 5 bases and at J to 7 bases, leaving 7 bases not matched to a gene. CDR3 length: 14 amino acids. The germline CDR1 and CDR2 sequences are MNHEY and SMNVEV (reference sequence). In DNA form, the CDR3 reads TGTGCCAGCAGTGCCTGGACAGGGTGGCAGCCCCAGCATTTT. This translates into CASSAWTGWQPQHF.

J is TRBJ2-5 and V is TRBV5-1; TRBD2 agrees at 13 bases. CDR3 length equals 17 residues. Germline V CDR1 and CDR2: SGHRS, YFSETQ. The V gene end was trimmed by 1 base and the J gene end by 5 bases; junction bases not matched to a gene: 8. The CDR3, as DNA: TGCGCCAGCAGCTTGACACTAGCGGGAGGGCCTGGGGAGACCCAGTACTTC. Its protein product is CASSLTLAGGPGETQYF.

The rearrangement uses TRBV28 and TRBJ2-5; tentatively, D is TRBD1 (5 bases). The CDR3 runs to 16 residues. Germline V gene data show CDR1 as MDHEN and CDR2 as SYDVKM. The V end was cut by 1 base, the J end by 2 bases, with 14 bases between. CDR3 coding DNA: TGTGCCAGCAGTTTATTTTCAGGGAACGCACAAGAGACCCAGTACTTC. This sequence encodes CASSLFSGNAQETQYF.

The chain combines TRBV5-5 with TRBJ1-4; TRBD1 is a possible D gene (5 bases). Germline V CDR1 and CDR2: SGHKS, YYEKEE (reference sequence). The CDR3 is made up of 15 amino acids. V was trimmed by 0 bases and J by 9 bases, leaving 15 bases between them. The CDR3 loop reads CASSLEAGRSQKLFF. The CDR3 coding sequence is TGTGCCAGCAGCTTGGAGGCAGGGCGAAGCCAAAAACTGTTTTTT.

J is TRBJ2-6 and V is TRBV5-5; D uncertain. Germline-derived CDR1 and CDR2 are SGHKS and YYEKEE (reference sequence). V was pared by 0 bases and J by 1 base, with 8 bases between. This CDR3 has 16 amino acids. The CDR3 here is CASSLDSGSGANVLTF. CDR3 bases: TGTGCCAGCAGCTTGGATTCTGGGTCTGGGGCCAACGTCCTGACTTTC.

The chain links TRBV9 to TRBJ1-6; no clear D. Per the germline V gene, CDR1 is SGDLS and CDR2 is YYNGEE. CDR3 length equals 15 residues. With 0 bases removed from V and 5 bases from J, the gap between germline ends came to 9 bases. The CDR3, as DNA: TGTGCCAGCAGCGTAGTTCCCGGGAATAATTCACCCCTCCACTTT. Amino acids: CASSVVPGNNSPLHF.

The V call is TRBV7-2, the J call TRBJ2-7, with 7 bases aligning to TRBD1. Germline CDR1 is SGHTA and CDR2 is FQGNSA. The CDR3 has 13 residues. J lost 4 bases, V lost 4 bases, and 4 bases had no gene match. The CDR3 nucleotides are TGTGCCAGCAGCTCTAACAGGGGATACGAGCAGTACTTC. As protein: CASSSNRGYEQYF.

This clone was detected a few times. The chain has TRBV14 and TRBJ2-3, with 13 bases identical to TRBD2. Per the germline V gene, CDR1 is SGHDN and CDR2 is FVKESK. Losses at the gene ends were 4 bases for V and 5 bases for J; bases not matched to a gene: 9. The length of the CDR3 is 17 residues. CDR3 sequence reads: CASSLRTSGGSRDTQYF. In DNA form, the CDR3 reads TGTGCCAGCAGCCTCAGGACTAGCGGGGGTTCACGAGATACGCAGTATTTT.

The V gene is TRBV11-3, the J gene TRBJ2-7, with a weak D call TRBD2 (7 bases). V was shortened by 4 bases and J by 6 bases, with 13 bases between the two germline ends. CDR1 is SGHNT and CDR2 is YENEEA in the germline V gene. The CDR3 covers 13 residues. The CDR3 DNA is TGTGCCAGCAGCTCCACGGGGGGCCGCGAGCAGTACTTC. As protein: CASSSTGGREQYF.

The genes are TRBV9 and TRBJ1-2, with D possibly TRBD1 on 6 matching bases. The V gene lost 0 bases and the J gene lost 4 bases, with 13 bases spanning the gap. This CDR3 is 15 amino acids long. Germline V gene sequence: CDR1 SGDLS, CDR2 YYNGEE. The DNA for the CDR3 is TGTGCCAGCAGCGTAGAGGGGGGCGCCGGCTATGGCTACACCTTC. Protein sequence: CASSVEGGAGYGYTF.

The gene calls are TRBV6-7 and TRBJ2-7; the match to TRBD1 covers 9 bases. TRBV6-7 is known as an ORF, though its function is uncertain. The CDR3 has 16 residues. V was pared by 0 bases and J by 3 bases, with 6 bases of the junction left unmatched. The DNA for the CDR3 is TGTGCCAGCAGTTACTCGTTAGGGACAGGGAACTACGAGCAGTACTTC. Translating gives CASSYSLGTGNYEQYF.

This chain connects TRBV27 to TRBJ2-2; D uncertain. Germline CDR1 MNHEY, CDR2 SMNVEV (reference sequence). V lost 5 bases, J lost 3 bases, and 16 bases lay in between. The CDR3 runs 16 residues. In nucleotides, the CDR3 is TGTGCCAGCAGTATACAACCCCCCCCGTACACCGGGGAGCTGTTTTTT. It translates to CASSIQPPPYTGELFF.

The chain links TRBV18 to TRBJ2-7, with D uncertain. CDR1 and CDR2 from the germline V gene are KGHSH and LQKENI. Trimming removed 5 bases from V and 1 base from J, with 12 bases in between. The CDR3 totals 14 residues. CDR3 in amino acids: CASSDVARSYEQYF. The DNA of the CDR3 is TGTGCCAGCTCAGACGTGGCCAGATCCTACGAGCAGTACTTC. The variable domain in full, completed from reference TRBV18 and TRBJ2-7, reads NAGVMQNPRHLVRRRGQEARLRCSPMKGHSHVYWYRQLPEEGLKFMVYLQKENIIDESGMPKERFSAEFPKEGPSILRIQQVVRGDSAAYFCASSDVARSYEQYFGPGTRLTVT.

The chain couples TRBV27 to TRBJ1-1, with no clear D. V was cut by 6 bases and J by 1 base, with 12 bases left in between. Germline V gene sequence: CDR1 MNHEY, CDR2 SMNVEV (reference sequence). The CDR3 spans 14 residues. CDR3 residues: CASSLSTANTEAFF. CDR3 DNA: TGTGCCAGCAGCCTTTCCACAGCGAACACTGAAGCTTTCTTT.

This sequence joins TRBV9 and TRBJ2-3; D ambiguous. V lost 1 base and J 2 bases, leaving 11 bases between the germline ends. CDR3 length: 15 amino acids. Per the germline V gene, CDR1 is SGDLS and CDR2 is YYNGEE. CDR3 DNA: TGTGCCAGCAGCGTATCCCCCCATGACACAGATACGCAGTATTTT. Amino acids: CASSVSPHDTDTQYF.

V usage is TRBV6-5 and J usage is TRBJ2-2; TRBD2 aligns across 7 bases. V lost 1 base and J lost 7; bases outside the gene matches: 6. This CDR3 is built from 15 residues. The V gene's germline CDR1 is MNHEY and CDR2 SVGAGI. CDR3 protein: CASSYLTSLGGELFF. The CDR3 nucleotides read TGTGCCAGCAGTTACTTGACTAGCCTGGGCGGGGAGCTGTTTTTT.

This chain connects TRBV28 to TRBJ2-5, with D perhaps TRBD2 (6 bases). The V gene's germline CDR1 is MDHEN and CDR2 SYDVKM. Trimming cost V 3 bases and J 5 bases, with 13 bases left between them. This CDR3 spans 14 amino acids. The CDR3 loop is CASSFLGGGETQYF. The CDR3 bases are TGTGCCAGCAGTTTTTTGGGAGGCGGGGAGACCCAGTACTTC.

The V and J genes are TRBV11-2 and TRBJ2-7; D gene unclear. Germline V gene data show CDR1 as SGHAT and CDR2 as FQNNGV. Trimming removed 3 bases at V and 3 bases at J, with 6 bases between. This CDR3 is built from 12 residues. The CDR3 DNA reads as TGTGCCAGCAGCTTCTGGAACTACGAGCAGTACTTC. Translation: CASSFWNYEQYF.

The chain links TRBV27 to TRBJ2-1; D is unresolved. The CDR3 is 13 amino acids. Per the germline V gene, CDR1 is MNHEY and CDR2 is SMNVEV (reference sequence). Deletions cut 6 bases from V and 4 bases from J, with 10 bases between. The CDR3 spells CASRYLGYNEQFF. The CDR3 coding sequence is TGTGCCAGCAGATACTTGGGATACAATGAGCAGTTCTTC.

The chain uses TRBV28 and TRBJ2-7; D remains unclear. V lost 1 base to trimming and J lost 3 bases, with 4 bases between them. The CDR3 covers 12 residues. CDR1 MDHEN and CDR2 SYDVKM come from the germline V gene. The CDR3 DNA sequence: TGTGCCAGCAGTTTATATAGCTACGAGCAGTACTTC. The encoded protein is CASSLYSYEQYF.

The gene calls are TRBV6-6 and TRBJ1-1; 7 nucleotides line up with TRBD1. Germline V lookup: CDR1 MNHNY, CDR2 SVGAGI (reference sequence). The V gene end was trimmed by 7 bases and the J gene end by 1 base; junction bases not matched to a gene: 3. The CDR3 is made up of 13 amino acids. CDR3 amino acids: CASTRQGNTEAFF. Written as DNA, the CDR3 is TGTGCCAGCACCAGACAGGGGAACACTGAAGCTTTCTTT.

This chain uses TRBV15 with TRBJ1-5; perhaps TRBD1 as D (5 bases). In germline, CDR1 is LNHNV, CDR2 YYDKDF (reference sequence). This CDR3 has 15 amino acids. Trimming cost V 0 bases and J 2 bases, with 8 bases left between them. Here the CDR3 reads CATSRDLGGNQPQHF. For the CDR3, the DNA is TGTGCCACCAGCAGAGATTTGGGGGGCAATCAGCCCCAGCATTTT.

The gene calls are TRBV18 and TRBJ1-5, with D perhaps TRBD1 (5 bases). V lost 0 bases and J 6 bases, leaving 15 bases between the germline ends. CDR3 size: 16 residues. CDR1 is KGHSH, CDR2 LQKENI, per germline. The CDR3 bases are TGTGCCAGCTCACCACCGGGAGGGGTAAAGGGTCAGCCCCAGCATTTT. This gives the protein CASSPPGGVKGQPQHF.